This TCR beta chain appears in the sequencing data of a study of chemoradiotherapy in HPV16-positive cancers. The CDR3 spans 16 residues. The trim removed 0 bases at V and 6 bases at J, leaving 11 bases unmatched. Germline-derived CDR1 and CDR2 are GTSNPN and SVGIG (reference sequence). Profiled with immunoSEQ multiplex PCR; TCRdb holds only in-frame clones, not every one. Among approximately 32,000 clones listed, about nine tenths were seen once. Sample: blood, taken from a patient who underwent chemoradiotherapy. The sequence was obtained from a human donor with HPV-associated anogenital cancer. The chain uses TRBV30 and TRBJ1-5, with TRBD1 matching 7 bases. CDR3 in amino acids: CAWSVRRQGVGQPQHF. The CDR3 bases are TGTGCCTGGAGTGTACGGCGGCAGGGGGTAGGTCAGCCCCAGCATTTT.